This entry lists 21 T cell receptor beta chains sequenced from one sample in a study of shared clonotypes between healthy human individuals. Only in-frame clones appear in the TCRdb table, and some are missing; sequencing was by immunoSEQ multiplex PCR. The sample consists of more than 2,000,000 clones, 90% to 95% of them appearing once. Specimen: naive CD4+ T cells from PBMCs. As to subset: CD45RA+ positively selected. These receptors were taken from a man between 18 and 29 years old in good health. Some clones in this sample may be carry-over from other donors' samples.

The CDR3 DNA is TGCGCCAGCAGCTCCGGGACTTCTAGCACAGATACGCAGTATTTT. Translation: CASSSGTSSTDTQYF. The chain carries TRBV5-1 and TRBJ2-3; possibly TRBD2 for D (6 bases). The CDR3 covers 15 residues. V shed 3 bases and J shed 0 bases, with 11 bases lying between them. Germline V lookup: CDR1 SGHRS, CDR2 YFSETQ.

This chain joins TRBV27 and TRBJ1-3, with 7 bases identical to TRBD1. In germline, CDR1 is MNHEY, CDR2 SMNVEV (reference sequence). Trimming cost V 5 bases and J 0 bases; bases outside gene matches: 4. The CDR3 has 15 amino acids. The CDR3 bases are TGTGCCAGCAGTCGGACAGGAGCCTCTGGAAACACCATATATTTT. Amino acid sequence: CASSRTGASGNTIYF.

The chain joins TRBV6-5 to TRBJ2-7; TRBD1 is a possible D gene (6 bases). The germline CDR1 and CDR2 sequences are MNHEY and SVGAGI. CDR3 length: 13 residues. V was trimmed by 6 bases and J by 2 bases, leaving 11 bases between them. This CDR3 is CASSPGQTYEQYF. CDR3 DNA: TGTGCCAGCAGCCCCGGACAGACCTACGAGCAGTACTTC.

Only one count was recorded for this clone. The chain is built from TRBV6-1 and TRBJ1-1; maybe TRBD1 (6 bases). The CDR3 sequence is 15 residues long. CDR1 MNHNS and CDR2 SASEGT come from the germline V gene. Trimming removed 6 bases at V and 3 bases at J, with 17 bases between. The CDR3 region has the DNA TGTGCCAGCAGAACAAGGGGACATTTGTACACTGAAGCTTTCTTT. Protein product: CASRTRGHLYTEAFF.

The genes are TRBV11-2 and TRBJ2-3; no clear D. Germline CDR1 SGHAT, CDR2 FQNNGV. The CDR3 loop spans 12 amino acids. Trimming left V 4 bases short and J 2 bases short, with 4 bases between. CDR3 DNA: TGTGCCAGCAGCTCGGCCACAGATACGCAGTATTTT. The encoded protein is CASSSATDTQYF.

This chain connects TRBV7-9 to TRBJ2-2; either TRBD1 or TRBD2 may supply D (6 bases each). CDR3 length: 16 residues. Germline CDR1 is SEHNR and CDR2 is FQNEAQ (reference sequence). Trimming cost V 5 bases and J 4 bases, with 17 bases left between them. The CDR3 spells CASSAKYREATGELFF. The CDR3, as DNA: TGTGCCAGCAGCGCGAAATACAGGGAGGCCACCGGGGAGCTGTTTTTT.

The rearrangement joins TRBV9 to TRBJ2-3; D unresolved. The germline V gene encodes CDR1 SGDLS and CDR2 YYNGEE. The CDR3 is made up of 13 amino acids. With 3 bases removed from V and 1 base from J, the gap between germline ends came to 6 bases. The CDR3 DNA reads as TGTGCCAGCAGCGAACAACGCACAGATACGCAGTATTTT. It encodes CASSEQRTDTQYF.

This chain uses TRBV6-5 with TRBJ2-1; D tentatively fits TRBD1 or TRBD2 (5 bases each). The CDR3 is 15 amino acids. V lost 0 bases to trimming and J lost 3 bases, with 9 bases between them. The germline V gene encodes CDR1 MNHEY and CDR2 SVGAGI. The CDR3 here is CASSYSGALYNEQFF. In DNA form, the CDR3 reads TGTGCCAGCAGTTACTCCGGGGCCCTCTACAATGAGCAGTTCTTC.

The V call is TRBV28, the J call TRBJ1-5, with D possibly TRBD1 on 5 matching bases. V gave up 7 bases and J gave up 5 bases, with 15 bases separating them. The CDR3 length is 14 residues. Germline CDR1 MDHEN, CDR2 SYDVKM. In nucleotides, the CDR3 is TGTGCCAGCACCACGGCAGGGATGTATCAGCCCCAGCATTTT. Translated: CASTTAGMYQPQHF. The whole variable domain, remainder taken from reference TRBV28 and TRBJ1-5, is DVKVTQSSRYLVKRTGEKVFLECVQDMDHENMFWYRQDPGLGLRLIYFSYDVKMKEKGDIPEGYSVSREKKERFSLILESASTNQTSMYLCASTTAGMYQPQHFGDGTRLSIL.

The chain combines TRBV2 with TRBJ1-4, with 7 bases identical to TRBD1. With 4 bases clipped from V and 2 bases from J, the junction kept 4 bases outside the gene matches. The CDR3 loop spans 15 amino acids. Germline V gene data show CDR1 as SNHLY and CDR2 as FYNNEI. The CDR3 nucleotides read TGTGCCAGCAGTGCCACAGGGGTGACTAATGAAAAACTGTTTTTT. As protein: CASSATGVTNEKLFF. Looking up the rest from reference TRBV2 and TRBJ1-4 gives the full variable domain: EPEVTQTPSHQVTQMGQEVILRCVPISNHLYFYWYRQILGQKVEFLVSFYNNEISEKSEIFDDQFSVERPDGSNFTLKIRSTKLEDSAMYFCASSATGVTNEKLFFGSGTQLSVL.

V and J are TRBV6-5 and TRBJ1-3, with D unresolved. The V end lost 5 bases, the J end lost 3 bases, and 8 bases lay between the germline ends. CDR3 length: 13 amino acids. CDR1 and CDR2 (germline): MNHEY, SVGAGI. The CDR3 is CASSPGGGNTIYF. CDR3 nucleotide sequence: TGTGCCAGCAGTCCTGGAGGTGGAAACACCATATATTTT.

Here the CDR3 reads CASSHDTGELFF. In DNA form, the CDR3 reads TGTGCCAGCAGCCACGATACCGGGGAGCTGTTTTTT. The rearrangement links TRBV7-3 to TRBJ2-2; D gene ambiguous. Trimming took off 5 bases at V and 5 bases at J, with 6 bases between the two ends. The CDR3 is made up of 12 amino acids. Germline CDR1 reads SGHTA; CDR2 reads FQGTGA.

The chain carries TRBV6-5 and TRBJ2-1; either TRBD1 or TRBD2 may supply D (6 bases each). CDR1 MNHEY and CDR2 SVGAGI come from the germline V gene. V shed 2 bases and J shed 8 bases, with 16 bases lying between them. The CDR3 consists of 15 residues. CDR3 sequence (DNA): TGTGCCAGCAGTTACCAGACAGGACGCGGGGATGAGCAGTTCTTC. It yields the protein CASSYQTGRGDEQFF.

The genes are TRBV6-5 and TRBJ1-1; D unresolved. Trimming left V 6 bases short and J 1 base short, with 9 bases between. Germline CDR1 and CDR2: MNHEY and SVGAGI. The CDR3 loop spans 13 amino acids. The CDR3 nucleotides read TGTGCCAGCAGAGGGTGGCGGAACACTGAAGCTTTCTTT. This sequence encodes CASRGWRNTEAFF.

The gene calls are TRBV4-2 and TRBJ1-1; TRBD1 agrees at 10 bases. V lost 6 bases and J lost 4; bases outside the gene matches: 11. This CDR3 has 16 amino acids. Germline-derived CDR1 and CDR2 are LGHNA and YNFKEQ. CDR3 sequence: CASRLTSGTGATEAFF. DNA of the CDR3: TGTGCCAGCAGACTCACGTCCGGGACAGGGGCCACTGAAGCTTTCTTT.

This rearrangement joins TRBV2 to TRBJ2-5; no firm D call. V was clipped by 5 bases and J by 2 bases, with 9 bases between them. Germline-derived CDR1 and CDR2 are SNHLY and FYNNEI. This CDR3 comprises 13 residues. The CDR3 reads CASSSDRQETQYF. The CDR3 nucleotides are TGTGCCAGCAGTTCGGATAGACAAGAGACCCAGTACTTC. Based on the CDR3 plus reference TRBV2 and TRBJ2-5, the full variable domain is EPEVTQTPSHQVTQMGQEVILRCVPISNHLYFYWYRQILGQKVEFLVSFYNNEISEKSEIFDDQFSVERPDGSNFTLKIRSTKLEDSAMYFCASSSDRQETQYFGPGTRLLVL.

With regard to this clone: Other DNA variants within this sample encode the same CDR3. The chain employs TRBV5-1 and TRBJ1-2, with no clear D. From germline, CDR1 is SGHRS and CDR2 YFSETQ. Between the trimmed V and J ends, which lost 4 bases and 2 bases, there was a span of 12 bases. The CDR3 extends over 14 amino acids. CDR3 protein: CASSLTTGNYGYTF. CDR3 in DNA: TGCGCCAGCAGCCTGACTACGGGCAACTATGGCTACACCTTC.

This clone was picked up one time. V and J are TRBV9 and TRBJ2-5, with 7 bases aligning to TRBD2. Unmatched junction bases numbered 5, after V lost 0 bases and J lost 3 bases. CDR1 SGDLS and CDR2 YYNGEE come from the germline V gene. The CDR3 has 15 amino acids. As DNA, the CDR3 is TGTGCCAGCAGCGTAGGTCGGGAGGCAAAAGAGACCCAGTACTTC. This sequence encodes CASSVGREAKETQYF. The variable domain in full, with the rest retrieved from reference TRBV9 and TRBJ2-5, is DSGVTQTPKHLITATGQRVTLRCSPRSGDLSVYWYQQSLDQGLQFLIQYYNGEERAKGNILERFSAQQFPDLHSELNLSSLELGDSALYFCASSVGREAKETQYFGPGTRLLVL.

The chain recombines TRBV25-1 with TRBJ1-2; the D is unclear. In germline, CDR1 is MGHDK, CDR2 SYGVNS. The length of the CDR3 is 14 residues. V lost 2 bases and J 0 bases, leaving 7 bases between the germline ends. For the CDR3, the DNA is TGTGCCAGCAGTGAAGGTACAGCTAACTATGGCTACACCTTC. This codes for CASSEGTANYGYTF.

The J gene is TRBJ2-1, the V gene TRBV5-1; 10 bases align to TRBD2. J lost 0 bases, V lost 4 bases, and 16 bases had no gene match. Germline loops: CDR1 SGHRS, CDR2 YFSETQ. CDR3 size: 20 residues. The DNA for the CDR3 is TGCGCCAGCAGCGTACCCCGAGGGACTAGCGCCGGACGCTCCTACAATGAGCAGTTCTTC. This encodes CASSVPRGTSAGRSYNEQFF.

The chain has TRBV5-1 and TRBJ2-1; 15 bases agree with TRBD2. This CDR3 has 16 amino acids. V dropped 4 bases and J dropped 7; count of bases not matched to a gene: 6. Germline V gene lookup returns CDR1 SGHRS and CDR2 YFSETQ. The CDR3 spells CASSQGLAGGGNEQFF. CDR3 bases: TGCGCCAGCAGCCAGGGACTAGCGGGAGGTGGGAATGAGCAGTTCTTC.